This section outlines one T cell receptor (beta chain) sequence together with its context. The data belong to a study of blood T cell repertoires in COVID-19. Turning to the study itself: Sources were T cells, B-cell-depleted T cells, or PBMCs; the material itself was cDNA or gDNA.

Germline-derived CDR1 and CDR2 are PRHDT and FYEKMQ (reference sequence). CDR3 length equals 17 residues. Trimming took 1 base from V and 1 from J, leaving 16 bases between them. Original analysis: By means of reference gene primer amplification, nucleated cell counts were estimated. Using immunoSEQ multiplex PCR, the repertoire was profiled, and TCRdb retains in-frame clones only, with some absent. Clone size and V and J calls were adopted from that table, with D and trimming inferred from the DNA. The sample has 120,000 to 150,000 clones, around 86% seen once. The clonotype comes from a man aged 50 to 60 who had recovered from COVID-19. The sequencing input was peripheral blood. The V call is TRBV13, the J call TRBJ1-2, with D hard to call. For the CDR3, the DNA is TGTGCCAGCAGCTTAGTTGGTTCACAGTTGCTTAACTATGGCTACACCTTC. It encodes CASSLVGSQLLNYGYTF. Drawing the rest from reference TRBV13 and TRBJ1-2, the complete variable domain is AAGVIQSPRHLIKEKRETATLKCYPIPRHDTVYWYQQGPGQDPQFLISFYEKMQSDKGSIPDRFSAQQFSDYHSELNMSSLELGDSALYFCASSLVGSQLLNYGYTFGSGTRLTVV.